The next 10 T cell receptor beta chains were all read from a single sample in a study of human T cells and chemical hapten exposure. This sample's time point: patch test 3, about 24 weeks after DPC sensitization. Treatment here: therapeutic diphenylcyclopropenone sensitization with weekly scalp DPC. A single record per CDR3 protein comes from TCRdb applying MiXCR to the RACE reads. This sample has approximately 97,000 distinct CDR3 sequences, with less than 35% found just once. Sequencing used whole blood, obtained in connection with sensitization to the hapten diphenylcyclopropenone (DPC). These TCRs come from a man aged 35 to 55 with alopecia areata. Some clones in this sample may be carry-over from other donors' samples.

CDR3 sequence reads: CASSQDRGNSPLHF. CDR3 nucleotide sequence: TGTGCCAGCAGCCAGGACAGGGGGAATTCACCCCTCCACTTT. The genes are TRBV9 and TRBJ1-6; 10 nucleotides agree with TRBD1. CDR1 and CDR2 from the germline V gene are SGDLS and YYNGEE. The CDR3 consists of 14 residues. V lost 4 bases, J lost 7 bases, and 2 bases stayed unmatched.

The chain joins TRBV28 to TRBJ1-5, with 8 bases identical to TRBD1. CDR3 size: 15 residues. CDR1 MDHEN and CDR2 SYDVKM come from the germline V gene. The V segment lost 6 bases and the J segment 6 bases; nucleotides outside the gene matches: 10. The CDR3 sequence: CASSLDQGAGQPQHF. The DNA for the CDR3 is TGTGCCAGCAGCCTTGACCAGGGGGCTGGTCAGCCCCAGCATTTT.

This clonotype has just a few counts. The chain combines TRBV12-3 or TRBV12-4 with TRBJ1-5, with 11 bases fitting TRBD1. The V gene end was trimmed by 5 bases and the J gene end by 6 bases; junction bases not matched to a gene: 9. The CDR3 is 16 residues long. The CDR3 sequence: CASSRGTGGFFQPQHF. The DNA for the CDR3 is TGTGCCAGCAGTCGAGGGACAGGGGGATTTTTTCAGCCCCAGCATTTT.

V gene TRBV10-3 combines with J gene TRBJ2-5; 7 bases agree with TRBD1. In germline, CDR1 is ENHRY, CDR2 SYGVKD. This CDR3 comprises 14 residues. V was pared by 4 bases and J by 1 base, with 3 bases of the junction left unmatched. The CDR3 DNA reads as TGTGCCATCAGTGTCCGACAGGGCCAAGAGACCCAGTACTTC. It specifies CAISVRQGQETQYF.

This clonotype was found a few times. The rearrangement links TRBV12-3 or TRBV12-4 to TRBJ2-5, with 7 bases lining up with TRBD1. V lost 1 base to trimming and J lost 5 bases; unmatched junction nucleotides: 7. This CDR3 has 15 residues. CDR3 DNA: TGTGCCAGCAGTTTAGGACAGGGATTCGGGGAGACCCAGTACTTC. Translated: CASSLGQGFGETQYF.

CDR3 sequence: CASSLYGSPLHF. As DNA, the CDR3 is TGTGCCAGCAGTCTATACGGTTCACCCCTCCACTTT. J is TRBJ1-6 and V is TRBV12-3 or TRBV12-4; the D is unclear. This CDR3 has 12 amino acids. V was shortened by 5 bases and J by 9 bases, with 8 bases between the two germline ends.

This clonotype was detected only a few times. This sequence joins TRBV6-1 and TRBJ1-5; weak D call: TRBD1 (6 bases). Germline CDR1 is MNHNS and CDR2 is SASEGT. This CDR3 region has 13 residues. The V end was cut by 2 bases, the J end by 7 bases, with 9 bases between. The CDR3 DNA reads TGTGCCAGCAGTGAACAGGGGAAACAGCCCCAGCATTTT. Its translation: CASSEQGKQPQHF.

The genes are TRBV20-1 and TRBJ2-1, with D unclear. Germline CDR1 is DFQATT and CDR2 is SNEGSKA (reference sequence). The V and J ends lost 4 bases and 6 bases respectively, with 10 bases between them. The CDR3 loop spans 12 amino acids. DNA for the CDR3: TGCAGTGCTAAGAAGGGAAGCAATGAGCAGTTCTTC. As protein: CSAKKGSNEQFF.

This chain uses TRBV20-1 with TRBJ2-7, with D tentatively TRBD2 (6 bases). CDR3 length: 15 amino acids. V lost 0 bases and J 2 bases, leaving 14 bases between the germline ends. The germline CDR1 and CDR2 sequences are DFQATT and SNEGSKA (reference sequence). This CDR3 is CSARDGGSGPYEQYF. The DNA for the CDR3 is TGCAGTGCTAGAGACGGCGGTAGCGGACCCTACGAGCAGTACTTC.

A few counts support this clonotype. The genes are TRBV20-1 and TRBJ2-1; TRBD2 agrees at 16 bases. Per germline, CDR1 DFQATT and CDR2 SNEGSKA (reference sequence). The V gene end was trimmed by 6 bases and the J gene end by 12 bases; junction bases not matched to a gene: 14. CDR3 length: 16 amino acids. CDR3 region: CSATAGGTSGGGWQFF. The CDR3 DNA is TGCAGTGCCACGGCTGGCGGGACTAGCGGGGGGGGGTGGCAGTTCTTC.